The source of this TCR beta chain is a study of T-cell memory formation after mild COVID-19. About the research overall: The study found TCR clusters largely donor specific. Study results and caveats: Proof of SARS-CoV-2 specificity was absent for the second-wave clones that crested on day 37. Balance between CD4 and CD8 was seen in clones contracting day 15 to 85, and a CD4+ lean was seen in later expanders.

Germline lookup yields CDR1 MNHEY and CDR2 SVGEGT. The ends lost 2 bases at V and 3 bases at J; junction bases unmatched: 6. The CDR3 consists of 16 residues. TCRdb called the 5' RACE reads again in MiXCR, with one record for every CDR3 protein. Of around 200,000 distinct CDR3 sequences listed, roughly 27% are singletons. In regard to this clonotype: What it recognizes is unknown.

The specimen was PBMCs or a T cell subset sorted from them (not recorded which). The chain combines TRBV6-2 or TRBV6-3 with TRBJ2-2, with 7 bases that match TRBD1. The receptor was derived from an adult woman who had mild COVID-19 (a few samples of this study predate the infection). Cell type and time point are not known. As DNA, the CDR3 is TGTGCCAGCAGTTACCAGACAGGGTGGGACACCGGGGAGCTGTTTTTT. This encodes CASSYQTGWDTGELFF.